The present TCR beta chain was sequenced within a study of beta chain features in type 1 diabetes. Study conclusions and caveats: Sequencing the cDNA could make cells with high TCR expression show up more than they should.

The CDR3 sequence is 15 residues long. Trimming removed 5 bases from V and 0 bases from J, with 13 bases in between. The germline gives CDR1 SEHNR, CDR2 FQNEAQ (reference sequence). Of note for this clone: What it recognizes is unknown.

All of the isolated RNA was reverse transcribed, so expressed TCRB transcripts were sequenced. Assay used: immunoSEQ multiplex PCR; TCRdb lists only in-frame clones, some missing. Among some 150,000 clones listed, about 7% were seen once. The source of this sequence is a woman aged 25 to 39 in good health. Sequenced material: central memory CD4+ T cells from blood. This chain connects TRBV7-9 to TRBJ1-1; maybe TRBD1 (5 bases). The CDR3 DNA reads as TGTGCCAGCAGCGTACAGGTCGCCATGAACACTGAAGCTTTCTTT. This translates into CASSVQVAMNTEAFF.